The rows below give T cell receptor beta chains drawn from one sample of a study of blood T cell repertoires in COVID-19. Sequencing used immunoSEQ multiplex PCR; TCRdb keeps in-frame clones, though not all of them. This sample has approximately 490,000 clones, with around nine tenths found just once. Sequenced material: PBMCs or T cells enriched from blood (not recorded which). The receptors here all came from a woman aged 60-70 years who had recovered from COVID-19. CDR3s leave out the opening cysteine and the closing phenylalanine or tryptophan.

j_call v_call cdr3_aa
TRBJ2-1 TRBV19 ASAQGWGYNEQF
TRBJ1-2 TRBV27 ASSLGGTGPYGYT
TRBJ1-4 TRBV5-1 ASSLGQGATNEKLF
TRBJ2-2 TRBV4-1 ASSQTGRGRRTGELF
TRBJ1-3 TRBV27 ASRRDRDGNTIY
TRBJ2-2 TRBV11-3 ASSSGQGNTGELF
TRBJ1-3 TRBV11-3 ASSLGAASGNTIY
TRBJ1-2 TRBV19 ASRLNRGQGGYT
TRBJ1-2 TRBV7-9 ASSSGRVYGYT
TRBJ2-7 TRBV7-2 ASSFQIVSYEQY
TRBJ2-1 TRBV15 ATSRVLIAGGPYNEQF
TRBJ1-6 TRBV7-9 ASSSGTSYNSPLH
TRBJ2-3 TRBV19 ASSIDRDEADTQY
TRBJ1-1 TRBV7-9 ASSSAAPGQVSNTEAF
TRBJ2-1 TRBV24-1 ATSDLSDRGHEQF
TRBJ1-1 TRBV10-2 ASSLQGGTEAF
TRBJ2-1 TRBV2 ASSAPGTSGNEQF
TRBJ2-7 TRBV19 ASRRGAPGQY
TRBJ2-5 TRBV28 ASSLILEETQY
TRBJ2-7 TRBV5-1 ASSLEAGESYEQY
TRBJ2-1 TRBV5-1 ASSLERKRSYNEQF
TRBJ2-7 TRBV29-1 SVGGAGKEQY
TRBJ2-1 TRBV13 ASSSLAGWEQF
TRBJ2-1 TRBV3-1/TRBV3-2 ASSQGLAGVVEQF
TRBJ1-5 TRBV5-6 ASSYRGPSNQPQH
TRBJ2-2 TRBV5-1 ASIPLAGGPGELF
TRBJ2-1 TRBV5-1 ASSLGQGANNEQF
TRBJ2-1 TRBV21-1 ASSKANRGHGYNEQF
TRBJ2-1 TRBV27 ASSYRLAGKNEQF
TRBJ1-6 TRBV5-1 ASSLTTDRGSSPLH
TRBJ2-5 TRBV9 ASGAPETQY
TRBJ1-4 TRBV15 ATSGRDRGNEKLF
TRBJ1-5 TRBV12-3/TRBV12-4 ASSQTGNQPQH
TRBJ1-1 TRBV5-5 ASSLNSQNTEAF
TRBJ2-3 TRBV7-2 ASTFAPFRGRTDTQY
TRBJ2-1 TRBV11-2 ASSFAGAHNEQF
TRBJ1-4 TRBV10-3 AISDFAAGNEKLF
TRBJ2-3 TRBV6-2/TRBV6-3 ASNPHRLAGGRTDTQY
TRBJ1-6 TRBV2 ASSEVRQLH
TRBJ1-3 TRBV30 AWSQTLTGNTIY
TRBJ1-3 TRBV6-5 ASSPGGLPGNTIY
TRBJ2-3 TRBV6-5 ASIAQGRGTDTQY
TRBJ1-2 TRBV4-1 ASSREANLYGYT
TRBJ1-1 TRBV7-2 ASSFGGGQDTEAF
TRBJ2-1 TRBV7-2 ASALGGQSNEQF
TRBJ1-1 TRBV7-7 ASSTRGAGEGTEAF
TRBJ1-1 TRBV29-1 SVVRTGGTEAF
TRBJ1-2 TRBV29-1 SVVRDRGNGYT
TRBJ2-6 TRBV27 ASSSQGSGANVLT
TRBJ1-5 TRBV18 ASSPLGTGGNQPQH
TRBJ1-6 TRBV18 ASSPGTASNSPLH
TRBJ2-2 TRBV1 TSSQGQGAGDGELF
TRBJ2-1 TRBV10-2 ASRLAVHNEQF
TRBJ2-2 TRBV27 ASSLTQETGELF
TRBJ1-2 TRBV6-1 ASSEGPGVHYGYT
TRBJ1-4 TRBV15 ATSSRDRGYRNEKLF
TRBJ2-1 TRBV7-8 ASRLGGDNEQF
TRBJ2-2 TRBV29-1 SVVRGGTGELF
TRBJ2-3 TRBV3-1/TRBV3-2 ASSRRVEDTQY
TRBJ1-5 TRBV30 AWSRSDRDFSNQPQH